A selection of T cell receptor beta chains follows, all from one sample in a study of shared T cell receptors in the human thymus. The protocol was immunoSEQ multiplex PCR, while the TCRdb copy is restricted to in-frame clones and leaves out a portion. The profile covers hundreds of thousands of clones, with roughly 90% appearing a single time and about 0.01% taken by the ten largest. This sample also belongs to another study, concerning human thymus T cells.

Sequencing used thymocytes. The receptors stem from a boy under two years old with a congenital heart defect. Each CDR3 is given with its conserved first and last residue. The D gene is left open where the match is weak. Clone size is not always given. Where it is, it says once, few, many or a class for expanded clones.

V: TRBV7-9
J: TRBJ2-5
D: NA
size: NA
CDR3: CASSFGTQEGQETQYF
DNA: TGTGCCAGCAGCTTTGGAACACAGGAGGGCCAAGAGACCCAGTACTTC

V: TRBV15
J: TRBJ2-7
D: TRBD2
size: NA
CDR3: CATSRESLAGIPSCDEQYF
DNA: TGTGCCACCAGCAGAGAATCCCTAGCGGGGATCCCCTCCTGCGACGAGCAGTACTTC

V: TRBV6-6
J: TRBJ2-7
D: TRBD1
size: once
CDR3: CASSSGQYYEQYF
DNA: TGTGCCAGCAGTTCGGGACAGTACTACGAGCAGTACTTC

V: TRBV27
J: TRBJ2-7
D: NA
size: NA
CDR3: CASSSGYEQYF
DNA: TGTGCCAGCAGTTCAGGATACGAGCAGTACTTC

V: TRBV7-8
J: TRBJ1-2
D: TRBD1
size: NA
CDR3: CASSLVMGQGAPYGYTF
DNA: TGTGCCAGCAGCTTAGTGATGGGACAGGGGGCTCCCTATGGCTACACCTTC

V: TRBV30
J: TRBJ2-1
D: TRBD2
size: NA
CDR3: CAWTLVNRTSYNEQFF
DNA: TGTGCCTGGACCCTCGTTAATCGGACTAGTTACAATGAGCAGTTCTTC

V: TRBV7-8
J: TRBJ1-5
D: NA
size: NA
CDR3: CATKRGGDGDNQPQHF
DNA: TGTGCCACTAAACGGGGGGGAGACGGAGACAATCAGCCCCAGCATTTT

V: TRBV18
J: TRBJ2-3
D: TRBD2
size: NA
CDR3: CASSPVFGGRANTDTQYF
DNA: TGTGCCAGCTCACCAGTATTCGGCGGGAGGGCTAACACAGATACGCAGTATTTT

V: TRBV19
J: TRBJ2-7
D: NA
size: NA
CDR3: CASSIGRGHPYEQYF
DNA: TGTGCCAGTAGTATCGGCAGGGGCCACCCCTACGAGCAGTACTTC

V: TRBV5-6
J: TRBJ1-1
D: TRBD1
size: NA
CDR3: CASSGRDRRGTEAFF
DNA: TGTGCCAGCAGCGGCCGGGACAGGCGTGGCACTGAAGCTTTCTTT

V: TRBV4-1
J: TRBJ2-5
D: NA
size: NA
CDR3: CASSQVLGVQETQYF
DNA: TGCGCCAGCAGCCAAGTTTTAGGAGTCCAAGAGACCCAGTACTTC

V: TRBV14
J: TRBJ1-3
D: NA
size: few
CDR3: CASSRDSSGNTIYF
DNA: TGTGCCAGCAGCCGAGACAGTTCTGGAAACACCATATATTTT

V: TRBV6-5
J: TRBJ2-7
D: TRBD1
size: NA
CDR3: CASSHRGSYEQYF
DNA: TGTGCCAGCAGTCACAGGGGATCGTACGAGCAGTACTTC

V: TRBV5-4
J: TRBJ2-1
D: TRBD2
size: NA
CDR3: CASSLAGRRYNEQFF
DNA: TGTGCCAGCAGCTTAGCCGGGAGGAGGTACAATGAGCAGTTCTTC

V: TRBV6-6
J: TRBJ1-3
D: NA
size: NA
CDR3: CASSYSEVPGNTIYF
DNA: TGTGCCAGCAGTTACTCTGAGGTTCCTGGAAACACCATATATTTT

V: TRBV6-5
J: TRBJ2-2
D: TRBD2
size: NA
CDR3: CASSYSKLAVSGELFF
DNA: TGTGCCAGCAGTTACTCGAAACTAGCGGTTTCCGGGGAGCTGTTTTTT

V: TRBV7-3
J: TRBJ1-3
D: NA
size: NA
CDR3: CASSFPNLSGNTIYF
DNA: TGTGCCAGCAGCTTCCCTAATCTCTCTGGAAACACCATATATTTT

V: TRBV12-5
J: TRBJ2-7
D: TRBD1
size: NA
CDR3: CASGLGQGYEQYF
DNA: TGTGCTAGTGGTTTGGGACAGGGCTACGAGCAGTACTTC

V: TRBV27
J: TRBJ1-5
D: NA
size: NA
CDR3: CASSPKPQHF
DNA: TGTGCCAGCAGCCCCAAGCCCCAGCATTTT

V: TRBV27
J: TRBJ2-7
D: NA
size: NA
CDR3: CASTDLSGGGSEQYF
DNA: TGTGCCAGCACCGATTTATCAGGAGGGGGCTCCGAGCAGTACTTC

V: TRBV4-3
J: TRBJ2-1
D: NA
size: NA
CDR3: CASSQDLPGRRGSSYNEQFF
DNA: TGCGCCAGCAGCCAAGATTTACCTGGTCGGAGAGGGAGCTCCTACAATGAGCAGTTCTTC

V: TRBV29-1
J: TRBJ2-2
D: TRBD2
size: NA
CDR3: CSVEGPGLGNTGELFF
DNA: TGCAGCGTTGAAGGTCCGGGACTAGGGAACACCGGGGAGCTGTTTTTT

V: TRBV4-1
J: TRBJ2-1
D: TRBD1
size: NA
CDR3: CASSRRQGIDNEQFF
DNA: TGCGCCAGCAGCCGAAGACAGGGGATTGACAATGAGCAGTTCTTC

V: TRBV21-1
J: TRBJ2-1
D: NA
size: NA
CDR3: CATRDRGYNEQFF
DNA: TGTGCCACCCGGGACAGGGGGTACAATGAGCAGTTCTTC

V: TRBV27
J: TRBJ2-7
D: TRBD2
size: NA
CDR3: CASSAGTSGAYGQYF
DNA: TGTGCCAGCAGTGCCGGGACTAGCGGAGCCTACGGGCAGTACTTC

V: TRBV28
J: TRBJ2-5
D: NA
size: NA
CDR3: CASSWGAGETQYF
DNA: TGTGCCAGCAGCTGGGGCGCTGGGGAGACCCAGTACTTC

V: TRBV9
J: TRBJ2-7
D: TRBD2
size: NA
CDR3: CASSVDPSGRLEQYF
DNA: TGTGCCAGCAGCGTAGATCCCAGCGGGAGGCTCGAGCAGTACTTC

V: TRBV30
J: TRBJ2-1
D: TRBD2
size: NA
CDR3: CAKAPQTSGSANEQFF
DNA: TGTGCCAAAGCCCCCCAAACTAGCGGGAGCGCCAATGAGCAGTTCTTC

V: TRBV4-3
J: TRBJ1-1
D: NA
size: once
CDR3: CASSLYKRGISTTEAFF
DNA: TGCGCCAGCAGCCTGTACAAGAGGGGGATCTCGACGACTGAAGCTTTCTTT

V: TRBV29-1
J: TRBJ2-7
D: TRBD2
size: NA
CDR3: CSAKLAEKDYEQYF
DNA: TGCAGCGCCAAACTAGCGGAAAAAGACTACGAGCAGTACTTC

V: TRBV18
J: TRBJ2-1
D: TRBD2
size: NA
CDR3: CASSPWREGPYNEQFF
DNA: TGTGCCAGCTCACCATGGCGGGAGGGCCCCTACAATGAGCAGTTCTTC

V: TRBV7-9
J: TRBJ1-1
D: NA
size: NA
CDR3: CASSPDRKSTEAFF
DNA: TGTGCCAGCAGCCCAGACAGGAAAAGCACTGAAGCTTTCTTT

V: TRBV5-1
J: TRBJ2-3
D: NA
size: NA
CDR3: CASSFRGRRIDSSTDTQYF
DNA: TGCGCCAGCAGCTTCCGGGGGAGGCGGATCGATTCTAGCACAGATACGCAGTATTTT

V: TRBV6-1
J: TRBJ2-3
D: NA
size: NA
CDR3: CASSSGGGRADTQYF
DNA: TGTGCCAGCAGCTCAGGGGGCGGGAGAGCAGATACGCAGTATTTT

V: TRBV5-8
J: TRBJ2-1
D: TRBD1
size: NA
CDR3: CASSFEGQGSYNEQFF
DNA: TGTGCCAGCAGCTTTGAAGGACAGGGCTCCTACAATGAGCAGTTCTTC

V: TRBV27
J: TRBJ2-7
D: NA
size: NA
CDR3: CASRLGLNYEQYF
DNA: TGTGCCAGCAGATTGGGACTGAACTACGAGCAGTACTTC

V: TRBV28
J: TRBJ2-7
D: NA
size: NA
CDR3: CASSLRGAGEPLDEQYF
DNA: TGTGCCAGCAGTTTACGAGGGGCAGGGGAACCTCTAGACGAGCAGTACTTC

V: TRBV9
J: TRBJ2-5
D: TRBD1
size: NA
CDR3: CASSGAGGEETQYF
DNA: TGTGCCAGCAGCGGGGCAGGGGGCGAAGAGACCCAGTACTTC

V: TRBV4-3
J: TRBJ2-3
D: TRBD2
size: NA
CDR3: CASSQGRGRSTDTQYF
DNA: TGCGCCAGCAGCCAGGGGAGGGGACGTAGCACAGATACGCAGTATTTT

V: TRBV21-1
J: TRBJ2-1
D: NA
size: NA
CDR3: CASSKCAGFYNEQFF
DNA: TGTGCCAGCAGCAAATGCGCGGGATTCTACAATGAGCAGTTCTTC